Each of the 30 T cell receptor beta chains below was sequenced from the same sample in a study of response to subunit inactivated influenza vaccine. MiXCR, applied by TCRdb to the RT-PCR reads, yields one record per CDR3 protein. The repertoire includes approximately 500,000 distinct CDR3 sequences, under 30% of them detected once, and 2.8% sits in the top ten. These records were also assigned to another study, of T cells expressing NK-cell markers. That work states: cDNA encoding TCR beta was synthesized via 5'RACE template switching incorporating UMIs.

The starting material was CD4+ T cells sorted from PBMCs, obtained about 11 days after vaccination. These receptors originate from a man over 45 who received an inactivated influenza vaccine.

This clonotype was detected a few times. V and J are TRBV29-1 and TRBJ1-2, with D possibly being TRBD1 (6 bases). The ends were cut back, 3 bases at V and 5 bases at J, with 19 bases in the middle. The CDR3 extends over 15 amino acids. Germline CDR1 and CDR2: SQVTM and ANQGSEA. CDR3 in DNA: TGCAGCGTTGAGAAGGGGACAAAGGGTCGGTATGGCTACACCTTC. It codes for CSVEKGTKGRYGYTF.

This clonotype was detected many times. The genes are TRBV3-1 and TRBJ2-7; D gene ambiguous. The length of the CDR3 is 13 residues. V was clipped by 3 bases and J by 2 bases, with 8 bases between them. Germline CDR1 is LGHDT and CDR2 is YNNKEL (reference sequence). CDR3 protein: CASSHVGTYEQYF. The CDR3 DNA sequence: TGTGCCAGCAGCCATGTAGGAACCTACGAGCAGTACTTC.

The CDR3 nucleotides are TGTGCCAGCCGACAAAGGACAGGGCTAGCCTACGAGCAGTACTTC. Its protein is CASRQRTGLAYEQYF. The rearrangement joins TRBV11-2 to TRBJ2-7, with 8 bases that match TRBD1. The CDR3 has 15 residues. J gave up 2 bases and V 8 bases, and 11 bases lay outside the gene matches. Germline assignment: CDR1 SGHAT and CDR2 FQNNGV.

This clonotype was seen repeatedly, ten times or more. This rearrangement joins TRBV20-1 to TRBJ1-6, with 7 bases matching TRBD1. Trimming cost V 6 bases and J 6 bases; bases outside gene matches: 5. This CDR3 comprises 13 residues. Germline assignment: CDR1 DFQATT and CDR2 SNEGSKA (reference sequence). The CDR3 DNA follows: TGCAGTGCCACCGGGACAGTTAATTCACCCCTCCACTTT. Its translation: CSATGTVNSPLHF.

This sequence joins TRBV5-1 and TRBJ1-1, with 7 bases that match TRBD1. Germline trimming cut 4 bases from V and 1 base from J; bases unmatched to any gene: 10. Germline CDR1 reads SGHRS; CDR2 reads YFSETQ. The CDR3 is made up of 16 amino acids. CDR3 sequence reads: CASSPRGGDANTEAFF. CDR3 nucleotides: TGCGCCAGCAGCCCCAGGGGGGGGGATGCGAACACTGAAGCTTTCTTT.

V gene TRBV7-9 combines with J gene TRBJ2-1; 9 bases fit TRBD2. Trimming cost V 6 bases and J 2 bases; bases outside gene matches: 5. Germline V gene data show CDR1 as SEHNR and CDR2 as FQNEAQ (reference sequence). The CDR3 is made up of 15 amino acids. CDR3 residues: CASRPTSGPYNEQFF. In nucleotides, the CDR3 is TGTGCCAGCAGGCCAACTAGCGGGCCCTACAATGAGCAGTTCTTC.

The chain combines TRBV11-1 with TRBJ2-1; D gene unclear. V was pared by 5 bases and J by 0 bases, with 11 bases between. CDR3 length: 15 amino acids. Germline CDR1 reads SGHAT; CDR2 reads FQDESV (reference sequence). The DNA for the CDR3 is TGTGCCAGCAGCCGATCCGGGCCCTCCTACAATGAGCAGTTCTTC. Translated: CASSRSGPSYNEQFF.

In its sample, this clonotype was seen a few times. The chain recombines TRBV12-3 or TRBV12-4 with TRBJ2-1, with 10 bases fitting TRBD1. J gave up 9 bases and V 7 bases, and 15 bases lay outside the gene matches. This CDR3 comprises 16 residues. This CDR3 is CASTFGPGQGHGEQFF. Written as DNA, the CDR3 is TGTGCCAGCACCTTTGGTCCGGGACAGGGGCATGGTGAGCAGTTCTTC.

As DNA, the CDR3 is TGTGCCAGCAGCACGCCGGGACAGCAAGAGACCCAGTACTTC. Its protein is CASSTPGQQETQYF. V gene TRBV9 combines with J gene TRBJ2-5, with 7 bases lining up with TRBD1. In germline, CDR1 is SGDLS, CDR2 YYNGEE. The CDR3 is made up of 14 amino acids. Trimming cost V 4 bases and J 2 bases; bases outside gene matches: 5.

In this sample, this clonotype turned up many times. The chain recombines TRBV20-1 with TRBJ1-1, with TRBD1 as a possible D gene (6 bases). Trimming shortened V by 4 bases and J by 5 bases, and 17 bases separated the two germline ends. CDR3 length: 14 amino acids. Germline V gene sequence: CDR1 DFQATT, CDR2 SNEGSKA (reference sequence). In DNA form, the CDR3 reads TGCAGTGCTACCCCCCGGGGGCGCTCTACTGAAGCTTTCTTT. Its translation: CSATPRGRSTEAFF.

This rearrangement joins TRBV29-1 to TRBJ1-1; 10 bases map to TRBD1. Germline V lookup: CDR1 SQVTM, CDR2 ANQGSEA. The CDR3 loop spans 13 amino acids. V lost 7 bases, J lost 4 bases, and 6 bases stayed unmatched. The chain's CDR3 is CSGDRGGGTEAFF. CDR3 nucleotides: TGCAGCGGGGACAGGGGTGGAGGCACTGAAGCTTTCTTT.

This clonotype was detected only a few times. V and J are TRBV20-1 and TRBJ1-1; D perhaps matches TRBD1 (6 bases). V gave up 2 bases and J gave up 4 bases, with 14 bases separating them. This CDR3 spans 14 amino acids. Germline assignment: CDR1 DFQATT and CDR2 SNEGSKA (reference sequence). The CDR3 spells CSARSGGAVTEAFF. Written as DNA, the CDR3 is TGCAGTGCTAGATCCGGGGGCGCGGTCACTGAAGCTTTCTTT.

V and J are TRBV5-1 and TRBJ2-1, with TRBD1 as a possible D gene (6 bases). This CDR3 is 14 amino acids long. Trimming cost V 4 bases and J 8 bases, with 16 bases left between them. The germline V gene encodes CDR1 SGHRS and CDR2 YFSETQ. The CDR3 loop reads CASSRDRISDEQFF. For the CDR3, the DNA is TGCGCCAGCAGCCGTGACAGGATAAGCGATGAGCAGTTCTTC.

This clonotype appeared a few times. V usage is TRBV7-9 and J usage is TRBJ2-7; 7 bases map to TRBD1. Germline-derived CDR1 and CDR2 are SEHNR and FQNEAQ (reference sequence). The CDR3 is 14 amino acids. Trimming removed 1 base from V and 6 bases from J; junction bases left unmatched: 6. The CDR3 nucleotides read TGTGCCAGCAGCTTAGGAGGGGGCGTTGGCGAGCAGTACTTC. Translating it yields CASSLGGGVGEQYF.

V usage is TRBV4-2 and J usage is TRBJ2-3, with D perhaps TRBD2 (5 bases). Germline V gene lookup returns CDR1 LGHNA and CDR2 YNFKEQ. Trimming left V 0 bases short and J 3 bases short, with 7 bases between. This CDR3 is 14 amino acids long. The CDR3 protein is CASSQELGTDTQYF. CDR3 coding DNA: TGTGCCAGCAGCCAAGAACTAGGGACAGATACGCAGTATTTT.

V and J are TRBV5-1 and TRBJ1-2; maybe TRBD1 (6 bases). The CDR3 is 15 residues long. V lost 4 bases and J lost 4, with 17 bases in between. Germline V gene lookup returns CDR1 SGHRS and CDR2 YFSETQ. CDR3 sequence: CASSTADGTSYGYTF. The DNA of the CDR3 is TGCGCCAGCAGCACAGCCGACGGGACAAGCTATGGCTACACCTTC.

This clonotype was counted only a few times. The V call is TRBV6-1, the J call TRBJ2-1; 8 positions agree with TRBD1. The V gene's germline CDR1 is MNHNS and CDR2 SASEGT. This CDR3 is built from 16 residues. V trimming: 6 bases; J trimming: 1 base; junction bases outside the gene matches: 8. The CDR3 coding sequence is TGTGCCAGCAGCGACTACAGGGGGAATTCCTACAATGAGCAGTTCTTC. This codes for CASSDYRGNSYNEQFF.

This clonotype has ten or more counts. The chain combines TRBV5-1 with TRBJ2-1; TRBD1 aligns across 7 bases. The germline V gene encodes CDR1 SGHRS and CDR2 YFSETQ. CDR3 length equals 15 residues. With 5 bases clipped from V and 4 bases from J, the junction kept 9 bases outside the gene matches. CDR3 amino acids: CASSYTGVPYNEQFF. The CDR3 region has the DNA TGCGCCAGCAGTTATACAGGGGTCCCTTACAATGAGCAGTTCTTC.

This clonotype showed up just a few times. V usage is TRBV6-2 or TRBV6-3 and J usage is TRBJ2-6; D is possibly TRBD1 (5 bases). Germline-derived CDR1 and CDR2 are MNHEY and SVGEGT. Trimming shortened V by 4 bases and J by 3 bases, and 13 bases separated the two germline ends. There are 16 residues in the CDR3. Here the CDR3 reads CASSWGSSGGANVLTF. CDR3 nucleotides: TGTGCCAGCAGTTGGGGCAGTTCGGGTGGGGCCAACGTCCTGACTTTC.

This clonotype was detected only a few times. V is TRBV6-5 and J is TRBJ2-1, with 7 bases that match TRBD1. V dropped 4 bases and J dropped 0; count of bases not matched to a gene: 9. CDR1 and CDR2 from the germline V gene are MNHEY and SVGAGI. This CDR3 has 17 amino acids. The CDR3 protein is CASSSGRGQSSYNEQFF. The CDR3 region has the DNA TGTGCCAGCAGTTCTGGCCGGGGACAGAGCTCCTACAATGAGCAGTTCTTC.

V usage is TRBV20-1 and J usage is TRBJ2-7; the match to TRBD1 covers 7 bases. This CDR3 has 14 amino acids. Trimming took 2 bases from V and 3 from J; bases not matched to a gene: 7. Germline loops: CDR1 DFQATT, CDR2 SNEGSKA (reference sequence). CDR3 region: CSARRDRKNYEQYF. As DNA, the CDR3 is TGCAGTGCTAGAAGGGACAGAAAGAACTACGAGCAGTACTTC.

This clonotype has just a few counts. V and J are TRBV6-6 and TRBJ2-7; D gene ambiguous. CDR3 length: 12 amino acids. Germline CDR1 and CDR2: MNHNY and SVGAGI (reference sequence). The V gene lost 10 bases and the J gene lost 2 bases, with 12 bases spanning the gap. CDR3 residues: CATSARAYEQYF. The CDR3 DNA sequence: TGTGCCACCTCAGCGCGCGCCTACGAGCAGTACTTC.

The V and J genes are TRBV6-2 or TRBV6-3 and TRBJ2-7; tentative D call: TRBD2 (5 bases). V lost 0 bases to trimming and J lost 0 bases, with 9 bases between them. The CDR3 is 15 amino acids. The V gene's germline CDR1 is MNHEY and CDR2 SVGEGT. CDR3 nucleotides: TGTGCCAGCAGTTACTCGACTAAGAGCTCCTACGAGCAGTACTTC. It specifies CASSYSTKSSYEQYF.

There are a few counts of this clonotype. The rearrangement joins TRBV5-1 to TRBJ2-7; no firm D call. The germline CDR1 and CDR2 sequences are SGHRS and YFSETQ. The V end lost 4 bases, the J end lost 0 bases, and 14 bases lay between the germline ends. This CDR3 has 15 residues. CDR3 amino acids: CASSPGGGYSYEQYF. The CDR3 DNA reads TGCGCCAGCAGCCCCGGTGGTGGGTACTCCTACGAGCAGTACTTC. The whole variable domain, remainder taken from reference TRBV5-1 and TRBJ2-7, is KAGVTQTPRYLIKTRGQQVTLSCSPISGHRSVSWYQQTPGQGLQFLFEYFSETQRNKGNFPGRFSGRQFSNSRSEMNVSTLELGDSALYLCASSPGGGYSYEQYFGPGTRLTVT.

This clonotype was recorded many times. The chain uses TRBV18 and TRBJ2-7; 9 nucleotides align to TRBD1. The CDR3 is made up of 15 amino acids. V lost 4 bases and J lost 1; bases outside the gene matches: 5. The V gene's germline CDR1 is KGHSH and CDR2 LQKENI. The CDR3 coding sequence is TGTGCCAGCTCACTCGGACAGGGGTTGTCCTACGAGCAGTACTTC. Residues: CASSLGQGLSYEQYF.

Only a few counts were recorded for this clonotype. This CDR3 reads CASSLEYARGETQYF. Here the CDR3 DNA reads TGTGCCAGCAGCTTAGAGTACGCAAGAGGAGAGACCCAGTACTTC. The chain is built from TRBV11-2 and TRBJ2-5; D remains unclear. Trimming pared 0 bases from V and 4 bases from J, leaving 12 bases between. This CDR3 spans 15 amino acids. Germline values: CDR1 SGHAT, CDR2 FQNNGV.

Of note for this clonotype: At one boundary the junction diverges from the germline segment, which might be a read error. V usage is TRBV3-1 and J usage is TRBJ2-1, with D perhaps TRBD2 (5 bases). CDR3 length equals 15 residues. Germline-derived CDR1 and CDR2 are LGHDT and YNNKEL (reference sequence). The CDR3 sequence: CASSQAPSSFNEQFF. The DNA for the CDR3 is TGTGCCAGCAGCCAAGCCCCTAGCTCCTTCAATGAGCAGTTCTTC.

This clonotype came up a few times. The V gene is TRBV12-3 or TRBV12-4, the J gene TRBJ1-1; 9 bases line up with TRBD1. The V gene end was trimmed by 6 bases and the J gene end by 5 bases; junction bases not matched to a gene: 7. This CDR3 contains 14 residues. CDR3 nucleotide sequence: TGTGCCAGCAGGGAGGACAGGGGTATTACTGAAGCTTTCTTT. Translating gives CASREDRGITEAFF.

V is TRBV5-5 and J is TRBJ1-1; weak D call: TRBD1 (5 bases). V was pared by 0 bases and J by 0 bases, with 15 bases between. Germline lookup yields CDR1 SGHKS and CDR2 YYEKEE (reference sequence). CDR3 size: 17 residues. CDR3: CASSLDNAWGMNTEAFF. The CDR3 DNA reads as TGTGCCAGCAGCTTGGACAATGCCTGGGGCATGAACACTGAAGCTTTCTTT.

This chain joins TRBV25-1 and TRBJ2-5; D is unresolved. V lost 6 bases and J 5 bases, leaving 10 bases between the germline ends. This CDR3 has 12 residues. CDR1 and CDR2 from the germline V gene are MGHDK and SYGVNS. The CDR3 DNA reads as TGTGCCAGCAGCTGGGGATCTGAGACCCAGTACTTC. It codes for CASSWGSETQYF.